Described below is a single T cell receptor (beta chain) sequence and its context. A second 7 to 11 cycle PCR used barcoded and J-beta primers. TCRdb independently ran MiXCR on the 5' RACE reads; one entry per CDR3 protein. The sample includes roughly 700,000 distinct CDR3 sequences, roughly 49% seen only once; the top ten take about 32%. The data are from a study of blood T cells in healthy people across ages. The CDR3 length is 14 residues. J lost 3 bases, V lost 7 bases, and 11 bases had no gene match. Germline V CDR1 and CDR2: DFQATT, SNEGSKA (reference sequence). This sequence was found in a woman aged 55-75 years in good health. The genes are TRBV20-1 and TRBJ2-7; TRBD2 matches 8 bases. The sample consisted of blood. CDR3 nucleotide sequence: TGCAGTGTCCCTAAGGTAGCGGGAAACTACGAGCAGTACTTC. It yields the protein CSVPKVAGNYEQYF.